This T cell receptor (beta chain) was observed in a study of cytomegalovirus exposure and HLA in healthy donors (dated by TCRdb to between 2016 and 2019). For context, the study as a whole: In an earlier analysis of 550 to 750 of the donors, 276 Gb of sequence data and 117 million unique TCR beta sequences from some 170 million T cells were reported. The genetic ancestry cluster associated with self-reported Caucasian donors included around 76% of the roughly 390 genotyped donors. The study used immunosequencing to profile the T cell repertoires of around 600 subjects and linked those repertoires to cytomegalovirus serostatus. Rather than using new phenotypic data, the later analysis identified candidate immune exposures from TCR beta sequences and from how often those sequences occurred across donors. The study aimed to test whether signatures of past pathogen exposure could be identified by cataloging public T cell receptors. A handful of DR-DQ haplotypes were handled as single units for association and clustering because linkage in the cohort was strong. Donor age, sex, ethnicity and CMV serostatus were compiled together with the repertoire data. Genome-wide SNP genotypes for about 55% of the roughly 670 donors were used in a later genetic analysis, which treated that subset as a discovery cohort. An early release covering over 500 HLA-typed donors comprised 300 to 350 gigabases of sequencing data and about 90 million unique TCR sequences. Class I and class II HLA loci were covered by the typing at four-digit resolution. To predict cytomegalovirus infection status, the study combined high-throughput TCR immunosequencing, statistical association of individual TCRs with disease status, and machine learning. A later analysis re-examined previously published TCR beta repertoires from 600 to 700 donors and added high-resolution HLA genotyping to investigate patterns of TCR occurrence. On average, approximately 250,000 unique TCR beta nucleotide sequences were sequenced per donor among some 430 genotyped donors of the cohort, with around 19% of those sequences being non-productive. An earlier analysis of roughly 600 of the donors used high-throughput TCR beta sequencing to judge whether each TCR beta V gene segment behaved as functional or pseudogenic. Besides the first cohort of 500 to 700 subjects, a separate validation cohort made up of 95 to 150 different subjects was used. All discovery cohort repertoires had been generated on a single sequencing platform. Typing coverage varied by locus: roughly 629-640 donors for A, B, C, DRB1 and DQB1; roughly 560 for DQA1; 606 for DPA1; approximately 450 for DPB1. On the study overall, not on this receptor specifically: Correlated functional status among segregating V segments might reflect linkage disequilibrium, but an unknown experimental factor could not be ruled out. The sequencing pipeline was judged likely to have produced a cluster of highly shared sequence variants as a technical artifact. Some IMGT-functional V segments, including TRBV6-2 and TRBV6-3, could not be told apart with the 87-base-pair reads, so those segments were excluded. The study listed 164 TCR beta chains as associated with cytomegalovirus. Three of the identified cytomegalovirus-associated TCR beta chains were confirmed in vitro to be specific for cytomegalovirus antigens. The classifier was reported to diagnose cytomegalovirus status with high specificity and sensitivity in both the original cohort and the validation cohort. It was suggested by the authors that the approach could potentially be generalized to other disease states and immunological phenotypes. A later analysis associated 15,000 to 20,000 TCR beta sequences with specific HLA alleles at a false discovery rate of 0.05. Roughly uniform sequencing depth across donors was assumed in presence/absence analyses, although this assumption may not hold. According to a later analysis, TCR association rates differed among HLA loci, with DRB1 alleles showing the most associated TCRs and HLA-C alleles showing the fewest. The cohort was sequenced for TCR beta chains only, and without alpha or paired-chain data the features that could be detected were limited. A later genetic analysis associated a missense DCLRE1C variant with V-gene and J-gene trimming of TCR beta chains, and an independent cohort replicated the association. In a later analysis, HLA-associated TCR beta chains showed more clonal expansion and lower generation probabilities than non-associated chains that were equally common. A further reported finding was that TCR beta sequences accurately predicted the HLA-A and HLA-B alleles for most subjects in the first cohort. Assigning TCR associations to individual alleles was difficult when HLA alleles, especially DR and DQ, strongly co-occurred. Several of the top co-occurrence clusters appeared to be linked to parvovirus B19, influenza, CMV and Epstein-Barr virus, according to a later analysis. According to a later analysis, most CMV-associated TCR beta chains appeared to be HLA-restricted, and the HLA associations seemed to be driven largely by CMV exposure. Across donors, most TCR sequences were observed very rarely, whereas some public TCRs were present in many individuals. In a later genetic analysis, fewer N-insertions in productive TCRs were reported among donors in an Asian-associated ancestry cluster than the 666-donor mean. An earlier analysis of approximately 540 of the donors showed that most TCR beta V segments appeared in productive rearrangements either about 90% or about 30% of the time, which broadly matched IMGT annotations. HLA typing was unavailable for some donors at each locus, so association tests used only the typed subset. Because counts were too low, about 18 rarely observed V segments, including chromosome 9 orphons, were left out of the earlier analysis of about 500 of the donors. The only immune exposure information available for the cohort was CMV serostatus.

Worth noting for this clone: The antigen it binds to is not known. Per-nucleotide qualities are absent, and no much larger clonotype sits a single base away.

Libraries were constructed by the immunoSEQ multiplex PCR assay. The multiplex PCR relied on a mix of 60 forward primers for TCR Vbeta segments and 13 reverse primers for TCR Jbeta segments. The CDR3 region of rearranged TCR beta genes was amplified from genomic DNA with a multiplex PCR assay. The amplified TCR beta libraries were sequenced on the Illumina HiSeq System as 87-base-pair reads. Processing in the source paper ran as follows. A later analysis tallied about 77 million unique TCR beta chains across the 660 or so repertoires, and around 12 million of those chains were shared by two or more donors. Raw reads were error-corrected and collapsed into unique sequences by a nearest-neighbor algorithm in which closely related sequences were merged to remove PCR and sequencing errors. Alignment of CDR3 sequences to IMGT reference sequences was used to assign V, D and J gene segments. For a sequence to be retained, a match of at least six nucleotides was required to both a V gene segment and a J gene segment. Rearrangements were called productive when the CDR3 lacked stop codons and stayed in frame with V and J; all others were non-productive. CDR3 was defined according to IMGT convention as the region running from the second conserved V-encoded cysteine to the conserved J-encoded phenylalanine. In an earlier analysis of 587 of the donors, sequences lacking an unambiguous match to a single V gene segment were excluded. In an earlier analysis of some 590 of the donors, a V segment was called functional when productive rearrangements were above 56.7%, and segregating when the standard deviation between donors exceeded 5%. To diagnose cytomegalovirus status from the catalog of TCR beta chain sequences, a statistical classification framework was built. V and J gene assignment, in a later analysis, came from comparing TCR nucleotide sequences with IMGT/GENE-DB human TR gene sequences. A later analysis assigned CDR3 sequences and most-parsimonious VDJ recombination scenarios with the TCRdist pipeline. In a later analysis, each TCR beta chain was defined by its CDR3 amino acid sequence together with its V-gene family, and reads without a unique V-gene family were excluded. As a way to deal with suspected cross-contamination and a sequencing artifact, a later analysis dropped 500 to 700 nucleotide sequences that were highly shared and had low generation probability. In a later analysis, a clonal expansion index was calculated for each public chain from normalized within-repertoire ranks of inferred template counts. In a later analysis, generation probabilities were computed using a VDJ recombination model fitted to out-of-frame rearrangements, and the results were checked against IGoR. Hypergeometric tests were used in a later analysis to score TCR-TCR, TCR-HLA and TCR-CMV co-occurrence, with a repertoire-size bias correction applied to the TCR pairs. To estimate false discovery rates, a later analysis permuted the HLA or CMV assignments 20 times. In a later analysis, co-occurring TCRs were grouped using DBSCAN, and TCRdist sequence similarity was added for clustering within HLA-allele-positive subsets. Co-occurrence clustering excluded repertoires with fewer than 30,000 or more than 120,000 public chains, plus five with anomalous nucleotide sharing. Drawn from immuneACCESS, this table holds only the in-frame rearrangements with V and J called that TCRdb kept. Clones are partly lost; checked studies trace under half to an unresolved V gene and leave the rest unexplained. V and J calls and clone size are given by that table; D and trimming were obtained from the DNA. Present in this sample are 150,000 to 200,000 clones, approximately 90% of which were seen just once. The ten largest clones add up to 1% to 1.4% of the sample.

The germline V gene sets CDR1 to SGDLS and CDR2 to YYNGEE. From the cysteine through the phenylalanine, the CDR3 covers 15 amino acids. The retained sequence is limited to the CDR3, 45 bases, with the frame set at the first base. V gives up 0 bases and J gives up 1 base, and the segment between their germline ends measures 10 bases. In total, approximately 610 healthy bone marrow donors made up the cohort. At the time of sampling, all cohort members were nominally healthy, though unrecorded immune exposures were likely present. The donor was CMV seronegative and belonged to the group of more than 300 seronegative cohort members. A peripheral blood sample was collected from each donor, and TCR beta sequencing was performed on peripheral blood mononuclear cells. Genomic DNA extraction from the blood cell samples was performed with the Qiagen DNeasy Blood Extraction Kit.

Rearrangement joined TRBV9 to TRBJ2-5; the D gene identity is not certain. The sample was PBMCs. The receptor was isolated from a boy aged 2 to 10 in good health and CMV-seronegative. The CDR3 reads as follows: CASSVAPIPQETQYF. In nucleotides, the sequence is TGTGCCAGCAGCGTAGCCCCTATCCCCCAAGAGACCCAGTACTTC.